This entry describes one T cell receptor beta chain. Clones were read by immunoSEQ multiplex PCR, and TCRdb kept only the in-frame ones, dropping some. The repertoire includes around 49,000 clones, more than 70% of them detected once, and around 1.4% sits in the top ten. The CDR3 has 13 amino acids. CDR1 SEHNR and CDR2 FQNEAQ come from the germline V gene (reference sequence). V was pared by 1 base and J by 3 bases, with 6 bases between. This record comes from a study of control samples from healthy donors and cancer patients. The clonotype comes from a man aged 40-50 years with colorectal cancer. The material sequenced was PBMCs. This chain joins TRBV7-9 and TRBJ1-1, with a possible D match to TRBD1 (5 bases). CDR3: CASSLVGDTEAFF. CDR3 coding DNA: TGTGCCAGCAGCTTAGTGGGGGACACTGAAGCTTTCTTT.